This T cell receptor (beta chain) was captured in a study of technical replicates of blood from a handful of donors. Method: immunoSEQ multiplex PCR; TCRdb's copy keeps in-frame clones and lacks some. The sample holds 40,000 to 60,000 clones, roughly 92% seen once. The germline CDR1 and CDR2 sequences are LNHDA and SQIVND (reference sequence). The CDR3 has 15 amino acids. Trimming pared 3 bases from V and 4 bases from J, leaving 16 bases between. The clonotype originates from a human donor in good health. Some clones in this sample may be carry-over from other donors' samples. The sequencing sample was made of PBMCs. The chain employs TRBV19 and TRBJ2-7, with D perhaps matching TRBD2 (7 bases). The CDR3 nucleotides read TGTGCCAGTAGTATTCTCCGGGGGGCTTCGTACGAGCAGTACTTC. Protein: CASSILRGASYEQYF.